A single sample gave rise to the 24 T cell receptor beta chains below, sequenced in a study of T cell responses to AZD1222 COVID-19 vaccine. Clones were read by immunoSEQ multiplex PCR, and TCRdb kept only the in-frame ones, dropping some. The data contain 90,000 to 130,000 clones, around 93% of them singletons. Sequenced material: peripheral blood, taken 28 days after the second AZD1222 dose. The receptors come from an adult who received the AZD1222 COVID-19 vaccine.

V and J are TRBV12-3 or TRBV12-4 and TRBJ1-1; a weak D match, TRBD1 (5 bases). This CDR3 spans 12 amino acids. The ends were cut back, 1 base at V and 8 bases at J, with 8 bases in the middle. The CDR3: CASSLGTSEAFF. CDR3 in DNA: TGTGCCAGCAGTTTAGGGACATCGGAAGCTTTCTTT.

This chain links TRBV7-9 with TRBJ1-1; 10 bases are shared with TRBD1. The length of the CDR3 is 14 residues. Germline V CDR1 and CDR2: SEHNR, FQNEAQ (reference sequence). The V and J ends lost 8 bases and 1 base, in that order; junction bases with no gene match: 4. The CDR3 DNA reads as TGTGCCAGCGGCGGACAGGGGGGGAACACTGAAGCTTTCTTT. Amino acids: CASGGQGGNTEAFF. The full variable domain, its missing parts supplied by reference TRBV7-9 and TRBJ1-1, is DTGVSQNPRHKITKRGQNVTFRCDPISEHNRLYWYRQTLGQGPEFLTYFQNEAQLEKSRLLSDRFSAERPKGSFSTLEIQRTEQGDSAMYLCASGGQGGNTEAFFGQGTRLTVV.

The chain carries TRBV19 and TRBJ1-2; D gene unclear. Trimming took 1 base from V and 6 from J, leaving 12 bases between them. The CDR3 is 14 residues long. CDR1 is LNHDA and CDR2 is SQIVND in the germline V gene (reference sequence). CDR3 sequence reads: CASSIAVTSHGYTF. DNA of the CDR3: TGTGCCAGTAGTATAGCGGTGACATCCCATGGCTACACCTTC.

The rearrangement joins TRBV12-3 or TRBV12-4 to TRBJ2-5; D not resolved. This CDR3 has 13 amino acids. V lost 7 bases to trimming and J lost 3 bases, with 12 bases between them. The CDR3 DNA reads as TGTGCCAGCACCTTGGGTCCCGAAGAGACCCAGTACTTC. Protein: CASTLGPEETQYF.

The chain joins TRBV11-2 to TRBJ2-1; no firm D call. The CDR3 is made up of 11 amino acids. Germline CDR1 SGHAT, CDR2 FQNNGV. V was trimmed by 4 bases and J by 10 bases, leaving 8 bases between them. In DNA form, the CDR3 reads TGTGCCAGCAGCTCCGGGCCCGAGCAGTTCTTC. Its translation: CASSSGPEQFF. The full variable domain, rest sourced from reference TRBV11-2 and TRBJ2-1, is EAGVAQSPRYKIIEKRQSVAFWCNPISGHATLYWYQQILGQGPKLLIQFQNNGVVDDSQLPKDRFSAERLKGVDSTLKIQPAKLEDSAVYLCASSSGPEQFFGPGTRLTVL.

The V gene is TRBV7-9, the J gene TRBJ1-1, with 10 bases fitting TRBD1. V lost 4 bases, J lost 3 bases, and 8 bases stayed unmatched. This CDR3 has 16 amino acids. The germline gives CDR1 SEHNR, CDR2 FQNEAQ (reference sequence). The CDR3 DNA follows: TGTGCCAGCAGCTCCTCCGGGACAGGGGTTTACACTGAAGCTTTCTTT. It specifies CASSSSGTGVYTEAFF.

The J gene is TRBJ1-5, the V gene TRBV3-1 (or the pseudogene TRBV3-2); D is perhaps TRBD1 (5 bases). CDR1 and CDR2 (germline): LGHDT, YNNKEL (reference sequence). V lost 1 base to trimming and J lost 6 bases, with 13 bases between them. This CDR3 has 15 residues. CDR3 coding DNA: TGTGCCAGCAGCCAAGTTGCGGGGGTTGGTCAGCCCCAGCATTTT. It codes for CASSQVAGVGQPQHF.

The CDR3 coding sequence is TGTGCCAGCAGCCAAGGCGGGACAGCTCAAGAGACCCAGTACTTC. Protein: CASSQGGTAQETQYF. The chain uses TRBV3-1 (or the pseudogene TRBV3-2) and TRBJ2-5, with D maybe TRBD1 (7 bases). CDR1 LGHDT and CDR2 YNNKEL come from the germline V gene (reference sequence). The ends were cut back, 1 base at V and 2 bases at J, with 11 bases in the middle. CDR3 length equals 15 residues.

This rearrangement joins TRBV4-1 to TRBJ1-2, with 7 bases aligning to TRBD1. Germline CDR1 is MGHRA and CDR2 is YSYEKL. J was trimmed by 2 bases and V by 8 bases; bases with no gene match: 14. The CDR3 sequence is 16 residues long. CDR3 nucleotides: TGCGCCAGCGTCCAAAAACCGGGACAGCAGAACTATGGCTACACCTTC. Its protein product is CASVQKPGQQNYGYTF.

The chain employs TRBV6-5 and TRBJ2-7; D is unresolved. The length of the CDR3 is 14 residues. Trimming stripped 5 bases from V and 6 bases from J, with 17 bases between. Per the germline V gene, CDR1 is MNHEY and CDR2 is SVGAGI. CDR3 sequence: CASSLSLMASEQYF. The CDR3 nucleotides read TGTGCCAGCAGTCTCAGCCTAATGGCCTCCGAGCAGTACTTC.

This chain uses TRBV5-4 with TRBJ1-2; 7 bases map to TRBD1. This CDR3 contains 17 residues. CDR1 and CDR2 from the germline V gene are SGHNT and YYREEE (reference sequence). V was pared by 2 bases and J by 4 bases, with 14 bases of the junction left unmatched. The CDR3 spells CASSFKMSPAGGYGYTF. For the CDR3, the DNA is TGTGCCAGCAGCTTCAAAATGTCCCCGGCAGGGGGCTATGGCTACACCTTC. The complete variable domain, with remaining parts taken from reference TRBV5-4 and TRBJ1-2, reads ETGVTQSPTHLIKTRGQQVTLRCSSQSGHNTVSWYQQALGQGPQFIFQYYREEENGRGNFPPRFSGLQFPNYSSELNVNALELDDSALYLCASSFKMSPAGGYGYTFGSGTRLTVV.

The rearrangement uses TRBV14 and TRBJ1-2, with unresolved D. The CDR3 has 15 amino acids. V gave up 6 bases and J gave up 8 bases, with 22 bases separating them. CDR1 is SGHDN and CDR2 is FVKESK in the germline V gene. For the CDR3, the DNA is TGTGCCAGCAGTCGACTGCCCAGGACGGCTGACGGCTACACCTTC. Protein product: CASSRLPRTADGYTF.

V and J are TRBV19 and TRBJ1-6; D call uncertain. V was pared by 7 bases and J by 9 bases, with 13 bases between. Germline CDR1 LNHDA, CDR2 SQIVND (reference sequence). The CDR3 spans 13 residues. This CDR3 is CASTSRGFSPLHF. CDR3 in DNA: TGTGCCAGTACCTCACGAGGGTTTTCACCCCTCCACTTT. Full variable domain (missing parts from reference TRBV19 and TRBJ1-6): DGGITQSPKYLFRKEGQNVTLSCEQNLNHDAMYWYRQDPGQGLRLIYYSQIVNDFQKGDIAEGYSVSREKKESFPLTVTSAQKNPTAFYLCASTSRGFSPLHFGNGTRLTVT.

This clone appeared once. The chain combines TRBV3-1 (or the pseudogene TRBV3-2) with TRBJ2-2; D perhaps matches TRBD2 (6 bases). The V and J ends lost 1 base and 7 bases respectively, with 10 bases between them. CDR1 is LGHDT, CDR2 YNNKEL, per germline (reference sequence). The CDR3 covers 14 residues. The CDR3 is CASSQGGLFGELFF. CDR3 nucleotide sequence: TGTGCCAGCAGCCAAGGAGGACTATTCGGGGAGCTGTTTTTT.

The chain joins TRBV28 to TRBJ2-7; possible D gene TRBD2, 6 bases. CDR3 length equals 14 residues. V was pared by 5 bases and J by 3 bases, with 14 bases between. Germline loops: CDR1 MDHEN, CDR2 SYDVKM. The CDR3 loop reads CASSPPSVIYEQYF. DNA for the CDR3: TGTGCCAGCAGTCCTCCTAGCGTAATCTACGAGCAGTACTTC.

This chain connects TRBV3-1 (or the pseudogene TRBV3-2) to TRBJ1-5, with no clear D. The germline V gene has CDR1 LGHDT and CDR2 YNNKEL (reference sequence). The CDR3 covers 14 residues. V shed 1 base and J shed 0 bases, with 4 bases lying between them. The DNA for the CDR3 is TGTGCCAGCAGCCAAGGGGATAGCAATCAGCCCCAGCATTTT. This gives the protein CASSQGDSNQPQHF.

The chain uses TRBV13 and TRBJ2-7, with 11 bases that match TRBD1. V trimming: 4 bases; J trimming: 6 bases; junction bases outside the gene matches: 11. Germline assignment: CDR1 PRHDT and CDR2 FYEKMQ (reference sequence). The CDR3 is 16 amino acids. The chain's CDR3 is CASSSSGQGAALEQYF. The CDR3, as DNA: TGTGCCAGCAGCTCCAGCGGACAGGGGGCCGCTCTCGAGCAGTACTTC.

The sample holds one count of this clone. For the CDR3, the DNA is TGCGCCAGCAGCAAAGATACAGGCCCCTTCTATGGCTACACCTTC. Protein sequence: CASSKDTGPFYGYTF. The chain links TRBV5-1 to TRBJ1-2, with D tentatively TRBD1 (5 bases). Trimming removed 4 bases at V and 4 bases at J, with 17 bases between. CDR1 SGHRS and CDR2 YFSETQ come from the germline V gene. The CDR3 runs to 15 residues.

J is TRBJ1-4 and V is TRBV19, with 10 bases lining up with TRBD1. Germline CDR1 LNHDA, CDR2 SQIVND (reference sequence). The CDR3 sequence is 21 residues long. The V and J ends lost 3 bases and 0 bases, in that order; junction bases with no gene match: 16. The DNA for the CDR3 is TGTGCCAGTAGTATTAGGCCGAGGACAGGGGGATATGGTACAACTAATGAAAAACTGTTTTTT. Amino acids: CASSIRPRTGGYGTTNEKLFF.

The genes are TRBV19 and TRBJ1-5, with 7 bases aligning to TRBD1. This CDR3 has 18 residues. The V and J ends lost 0 bases and 0 bases, in that order; junction bases with no gene match: 8. The germline gives CDR1 LNHDA, CDR2 SQIVND (reference sequence). The CDR3 DNA reads TGTGCCAGTAGTATAGAACCGACAGGGCTTTATAGCAATCAGCCCCAGCATTTT. Amino acid sequence: CASSIEPTGLYSNQPQHF.

V gene TRBV30 combines with J gene TRBJ1-4; D is possibly TRBD1 (5 bases). Germline assignment: CDR1 GTSNPN and CDR2 SVGIG (reference sequence). The V gene lost 5 bases and the J gene lost 4 bases, with 8 bases spanning the gap. The CDR3 runs to 12 residues. CDR3 DNA: TGTGCCTGGGGAGGGGATAATGAAAAACTGTTTTTT. It translates to CAWGGDNEKLFF.

The genes are TRBV9 and TRBJ2-1, with 9 bases fitting TRBD1. From germline, CDR1 is SGDLS and CDR2 YYNGEE. With 2 bases clipped from V and 8 bases from J, the junction kept 11 bases outside the gene matches. The CDR3 length is 16 residues. The CDR3 loop reads CASSVTTGQGSYEQFF. CDR3 sequence (DNA): TGTGCCAGCAGCGTTACAACGGGACAGGGTTCTTATGAGCAGTTCTTC.

The V gene is TRBV28, the J gene TRBJ1-5; the match to TRBD1 covers 11 bases. Losses at the gene ends were 7 bases for V and 6 bases for J; bases not matched to a gene: 5. Germline loops: CDR1 MDHEN, CDR2 SYDVKM. The CDR3 contains 14 residues. The DNA of the CDR3 is TGTGCCAGCATCGGGGACAGGGGGTCTCAGCCCCAGCATTTT. Its translation is CASIGDRGSQPQHF.

The V and J genes are TRBV19 and TRBJ1-1; TRBD1 agrees at 7 bases. CDR1 and CDR2 (germline): LNHDA, SQIVND (reference sequence). V dropped 6 bases and J dropped 5; count of bases not matched to a gene: 6. The CDR3 totals 13 residues. The CDR3 sequence: CASSFNRGTEAFF. The CDR3 coding sequence is TGTGCCAGTAGCTTTAACAGGGGAACTGAAGCTTTCTTT.